This TCR beta chain is drawn from a study of tumor-infiltrating lymphocytes in primary liver carcinoma. Whole-study context: The yield of productive TCRbeta reads per sample was roughly 3.65 to 7.13 million and was similar across tissue types.

The researchers obtained blood RNA from unsorted whole blood and also extracted germline DNA. Deletions cut 4 bases from V and 7 bases from J, with 11 bases between. The CDR3 is made up of 12 amino acids. Germline CDR1 is MGHRA and CDR2 is YSYEKL. Synthesis of TCR beta cDNA was carried out from 450 to 500 ng total RNA with a constant-region primer. The TCR beta library was amplified through three nested multiplex PCR rounds in a modified ARM-PCR procedure. The opening two PCR rounds, about 11 cycles each, paired TRBV1-TRBV30 forward primers with a C-beta reverse primer. TCRdb analysed the multiplex PCR reads with MiXCR anew, one entry per CDR3 protein. The data contain around 170,000 distinct CDR3 sequences, roughly three fifths of them seen just once; the ten biggest clones take up about 72%.

This chain connects TRBV4-1 to TRBJ2-7; D gene ambiguous. The sequenced sample consisted of peripheral blood. This TCR came from a man between 35 and 55 years old with primary liver carcinoma and hepatitis B virus infection. The CDR3 nucleotides are TGCGCCAGCAGCCTTACATGGGAAGAGCAGTACTTC. It codes for CASSLTWEEQYF.